Each of the 23 T cell receptor beta chains below was sequenced from the same sample in a study of technical replicates of blood from several donors. TCRdb keeps only in-frame clones here, not all; method: immunoSEQ multiplex PCR. In the table there are some 87,000 clones, 95% to 98% of which are singletons. The sample comprised T cells isolated from PBMCs. These receptors were taken from a human donor in good health.

The chain employs TRBV4-3 and TRBJ1-2; TRBD1 is a possible D gene (5 bases). The CDR3 contains 14 residues. Per the germline V gene, CDR1 is LGHNA and CDR2 is YSLEER. V was pared by 0 bases and J by 4 bases, with 9 bases between. This CDR3 reads CASSQDTTAYGYTF. The CDR3 nucleotides read TGCGCCAGCAGCCAAGATACGACAGCCTATGGCTACACCTTC.

The rearrangement uses TRBV6-6 and TRBJ1-2; D uncertain. The V and J ends lost 4 bases and 7 bases respectively, with 10 bases between them. This CDR3 has 12 amino acids. Per germline, CDR1 MNHNY and CDR2 SVGAGI (reference sequence). The chain's CDR3 is CASSFDRGGYTF. In DNA, the CDR3 is TGTGCCAGCAGTTTTGATAGAGGTGGCTACACCTTC.

The rearrangement links TRBV5-1 to TRBJ2-7, with D perhaps TRBD1 (6 bases). The CDR3 spans 13 residues. The germline CDR1 and CDR2 sequences are SGHRS and YFSETQ. Trimming took off 4 bases at V and 6 bases at J, with 14 bases between the two ends. Written as DNA, the CDR3 is TGCGCCAGCAGCCCCCACCGGACAGCCGAGCAGTACTTC. Translated, it gives CASSPHRTAEQYF.

The chain uses TRBV27 and TRBJ1-1, with no clear D. Germline values: CDR1 MNHEY, CDR2 SMNVEV (reference sequence). V dropped 0 bases and J dropped 4 bases, with 12 bases sitting between them. The CDR3 runs to 15 residues. DNA of the CDR3: TGTGCCAGCAGTTTATCTATCGGCGGGATCACTGAAGCTTTCTTT. The encoded protein is CASSLSIGGITEAFF.

V usage is TRBV2 and J usage is TRBJ2-5, with 11 bases that match TRBD2. V was clipped by 8 bases and J by 1 base; unmatched bases: 6. Germline-derived CDR1 and CDR2 are SNHLY and FYNNEI. The CDR3 covers 15 residues. This CDR3 is CASFRLAGSQETQYF. The DNA of the CDR3 is TGTGCCAGCTTCCGACTAGCGGGAAGCCAAGAGACCCAGTACTTC.

The genes are TRBV4-3 and TRBJ1-3; D is unclear. Trimming cost V 0 bases and J 0 bases, with 6 bases left between them. Germline V gene data show CDR1 as LGHNA and CDR2 as YSLEER. The length of the CDR3 is 15 residues. CDR3 sequence: CASSQDRSSGNTIYF. CDR3 nucleotide sequence: TGCGCCAGCAGCCAAGACCGGAGCTCTGGAAACACCATATATTTT.

A single count supports this clone. V usage is TRBV9 and J usage is TRBJ2-1; 8 nucleotides align to TRBD2. V gave up 0 bases and J gave up 0 bases; unmatched junction bases: 2. The germline V gene has CDR1 SGDLS and CDR2 YYNGEE. This CDR3 region has 16 residues. The CDR3 nucleotides are TGTGCCAGCAGCGTAGGGCGGGAGGACTCCTACAATGAGCAGTTCTTC. This translates into CASSVGREDSYNEQFF.

This chain uses TRBV30 with TRBJ2-3; D may be TRBD2 (5 bases). The germline CDR1 and CDR2 sequences are GTSNPN and SVGIG (reference sequence). The CDR3 runs to 12 residues. V was pared by 4 bases and J by 6 bases, with 11 bases between. In DNA form, the CDR3 reads TGTGCCTGGACTCAGAGGAGGGATACGCAGTATTTT. It specifies CAWTQRRDTQYF. Combining the CDR3 with reference TRBV30 and TRBJ2-3 gives the whole variable domain SQTIHQWPATLVQPVGSPLSLECTVEGTSNPNLYWYRQAAGRGLQLLFYSVGIGQISSEVPQNLSASRPQDRQFILSSKKLLLSDSGFYLCAWTQRRDTQYFGPGTRLTVL.

V and J are TRBV28 and TRBJ1-5; no clear D. The CDR3 runs 14 residues. Germline V gene data show CDR1 as MDHEN and CDR2 as SYDVKM. Trimming removed 5 bases from V and 5 bases from J, with 13 bases in between. The CDR3 sequence is CASSPPEGYQPQHF. The CDR3 DNA reads TGTGCCAGCAGTCCCCCAGAGGGCTATCAGCCCCAGCATTTT.

The count of this clone is one. The chain couples TRBV2 to TRBJ2-7; D is perhaps TRBD1 (6 bases). The germline V and J ends were trimmed by 4 bases and 3 bases, with 13 bases remaining between them. CDR1 SNHLY and CDR2 FYNNEI come from the germline V gene. This CDR3 has 14 amino acids. This CDR3 is CASSAGTSIYEQYF. CDR3 nucleotide sequence: TGTGCCAGCAGTGCCGGGACATCCATCTACGAGCAGTACTTC.

The rearrangement uses TRBV11-2 and TRBJ2-2, with 8 bases matching TRBD2. With V trimmed by 2 bases and J by 5 bases, 7 bases remained unmatched. Germline CDR1 SGHAT, CDR2 FQNNGV. This CDR3 comprises 16 residues. CDR3 sequence (DNA): TGTGCCAGCAGCTTAATAGCGGGAAGAAGGACCGGGGAGCTGTTTTTT. This codes for CASSLIAGRRTGELFF.

This clone was recorded a few times. This chain connects TRBV2 to TRBJ2-1, with D possibly TRBD2 on 6 matching bases. This CDR3 is built from 12 residues. With 6 bases removed from V and 5 bases from J, the gap between germline ends came to 8 bases. Per the germline V gene, CDR1 is SNHLY and CDR2 is FYNNEI. The CDR3 DNA reads as TGTGCCAGCAGGGACTATCACAATGAGCAGTTCTTC. Protein: CASRDYHNEQFF.

The chain employs TRBV10-3 and TRBJ1-3, with D possibly being TRBD1 (6 bases). The germline gives CDR1 ENHRY, CDR2 SYGVKD. This CDR3 spans 17 amino acids. The V end was cut by 5 bases, the J end by 0 bases, with 17 bases between. Here the CDR3 DNA reads TGTGCCATCAGTTTTAGGACAGAACTCCTCTCTGGAAACACCATATATTTT. It encodes CAISFRTELLSGNTIYF.

The rearrangement links TRBV2 to TRBJ1-2; no clear D gene. Germline CDR1 and CDR2: SNHLY and FYNNEI. CDR3 length equals 12 residues. Trimming took 5 bases from V and 3 from J, leaving 7 bases between them. The CDR3 nucleotides read TGTGCCAGCAGTCCGTCCCACTATGGCTACACCTTC. It is translated as CASSPSHYGYTF.

J is TRBJ2-5 and V is TRBV4-2, with 8 bases lining up with TRBD2. Germline trimming cut 0 bases from V and 1 base from J; bases unmatched to any gene: 7. CDR1 and CDR2 from the germline V gene are LGHNA and YNFKEQ. There are 17 residues in the CDR3. The CDR3 loop is CASSQDTSGRSQETQYF. The CDR3 DNA reads as TGTGCCAGCAGCCAAGATACCAGCGGGAGATCCCAAGAGACCCAGTACTTC.

Turning to this clone: A read error may account for a junction end that differs from germline. V and J are TRBV6-5 and TRBJ2-7, with D unclear. Germline values: CDR1 MNHEY, CDR2 SVGAGI. This CDR3 region has 14 residues. The CDR3, as DNA: TGTGCCAGCAGTTCCGCCCTGACAACCTACGGGCAGTACTTC. Its protein is CASSSALTTYGQYF.

The chain combines TRBV30 with TRBJ1-1, with 9 bases that match TRBD1. The CDR3 spans 13 residues. Germline V lookup: CDR1 GTSNPN, CDR2 SVGIG (reference sequence). Trimming took 0 bases from V and 7 from J; bases not matched to a gene: 3. The CDR3 DNA is TGTGCCTGGAGTGTACGACAGGGGGGTGAAGCTTTCTTT. Translating gives CAWSVRQGGEAFF.

The chain employs TRBV10-3 and TRBJ2-3, with a weak D call TRBD2 (6 bases). Germline assignment: CDR1 ENHRY and CDR2 SYGVKD. The V and J ends lost 0 bases and 2 bases respectively, with 12 bases between them. The CDR3 covers 16 residues. CDR3 amino acids: CAISESQRAPTDTQYF. CDR3 bases: TGTGCCATCAGTGAGTCTCAGCGGGCCCCCACAGATACGCAGTATTTT.

The chain combines TRBV28 with TRBJ1-2; TRBD1 agrees at 8 bases. CDR3 length: 14 amino acids. In germline, CDR1 is MDHEN, CDR2 SYDVKM. V was pared by 6 bases and J by 4 bases, with 7 bases of the junction left unmatched. DNA for the CDR3: TGTGCCAGCAGAATACAGGGGGTGAGCTATGGCTACACCTTC. Its translation: CASRIQGVSYGYTF.

This chain connects TRBV4-1 to TRBJ1-1; tentatively, D is TRBD1 (6 bases). This CDR3 spans 16 amino acids. Germline CDR1 is MGHRA and CDR2 is YSYEKL. The V end lost 5 bases, the J end lost 0 bases, and 16 bases lay between the germline ends. In DNA form, the CDR3 reads TGCGCCAGCAGCTATCTATGGGACACAGTGAACACTGAAGCTTTCTTT. Its protein is CASSYLWDTVNTEAFF.

J is TRBJ2-7 and V is TRBV7-6; 14 bases align to TRBD2. Germline V CDR1 and CDR2: SGHVS, FNYEAQ. With 5 bases clipped from V and 4 bases from J, the junction kept 7 bases outside the gene matches. The CDR3 is 16 residues long. As DNA, the CDR3 is TGTGCCAGCAGCCCGGGGACTAGCGGGAGCCTATACGAGCAGTACTTC. It is translated as CASSPGTSGSLYEQYF.

The rearrangement uses TRBV11-3 and TRBJ2-6; no firm D call. The ends were cut back, 2 bases at V and 0 bases at J, with 5 bases in the middle. The CDR3 extends over 15 amino acids. The V gene's germline CDR1 is SGHNT and CDR2 YENEEA. Here the CDR3 reads CASSLSFSGANVLTF. In nucleotides, the CDR3 is TGTGCCAGCAGCTTAAGCTTCTCTGGGGCCAACGTCCTGACTTTC.

The gene calls are TRBV1 and TRBJ1-1; the table gives TRBD1 as D, unverified against the DNA. TRBV1 is given as a pseudogene. The CDR3 has 18 amino acids. This CDR3 is CTSSRAKMWRQANTEAFF. The CDR3 DNA is TGCACCAGCAGCCGGGCGAAGATGTGGAGACAGGCTAACACTGAAGCTTTCTTT.